Following are 17 T cell receptor beta chains from one sample sequenced in a study of Graves' ophthalmopathy and Graves' hyperthyroidism. RNA transcripts were the source from which TCR beta CDR3 regions were amplified. Investigators did first-round RT-PCR with HTBI primers, then second-round multiplex PCR. MiXCR was run by TCRdb on the multiplex PCR reads, yielding one entry per CDR3 protein. The repertoire holds about 700,000 distinct CDR3 sequences, with about 38% as singletons. Specimen: peripheral blood. Receptor source: an adult man with Graves' ophthalmopathy.

The chain combines TRBV7-2 with TRBJ2-5, with D possibly being TRBD1 (6 bases). With 1 base removed from V and 4 bases from J, the gap between germline ends came to 19 bases. From germline, CDR1 is SGHTA and CDR2 FQGNSA. CDR3 size: 17 residues. The CDR3, as DNA: TGTGCCAGCAGCTTAGAGTGGGGTTGGGGGCGTGGAGAGACCCAGTACTTC. Translation gives CASSLEWGWGRGETQYF.

The chain carries TRBV4-1 and TRBJ2-7, with 7 nucleotides matching TRBD1. CDR1 MGHRA and CDR2 YSYEKL come from the germline V gene. After removal of 0 bases from V and 2 bases from J, the junction contained 4 bases not matched to a gene. The CDR3 contains 15 residues. CDR3 in amino acids: CASSQDQGETYEQYF. In DNA form, the CDR3 reads TGCGCCAGCAGCCAAGATCAGGGGGAAACCTACGAGCAGTACTTC.

CDR3 residues: CAISGGQSV. CDR3 nucleotide sequence: TGTGCCATCAGTGGCGGACAGTCAGTC. V usage is TRBV10-3 and J usage is TRBJ2-7; D is possibly TRBD1 (6 bases). Germline-derived CDR1 and CDR2 are ENHRY and SYGVKD. The CDR3 spans 9 residues.

This clonotype was counted many times. The gene calls are TRBV14 and TRBJ1-6; the D is unclear. V gave up 6 bases and J gave up 5 bases, with 11 bases separating them. The length of the CDR3 is 14 residues. Germline CDR1 reads SGHDN; CDR2 reads FVKESK. The CDR3 loop is CASSQDVHNSPLHF. For the CDR3, the DNA is TGTGCCAGCAGTCAGGACGTCCATAATTCACCCCTCCACTTT.

V is TRBV29-1 and J is TRBJ1-2, with a tentative D call TRBD1 (5 bases). The CDR3 is 13 amino acids. Germline loops: CDR1 SQVTM, CDR2 ANQGSEA. Trimming left V 4 bases short and J 5 bases short, with 14 bases between. The CDR3 here is CSVGGGRGYGYTF. The CDR3 region has the DNA TGCAGCGTTGGTGGGGGACGTGGTTATGGCTACACCTTC. Variable domain in full (rest from reference TRBV29-1 and TRBJ1-2): SAVISQKPSRDICQRGTSLTIQCQVDSQVTMMFWYRQQPGQSLTLIATANQGSEATYESGFVIDKFPISRPNLTFSTLTVSNMSPEDSSIYLCSVGGGRGYGYTFGSGTRLTVV.

The chain carries TRBV24-1 and TRBJ2-1; 8 bases are a match to TRBD2. Germline trimming cut 5 bases from V and 0 bases from J; bases unmatched to any gene: 17. Germline CDR1 is KGHDR and CDR2 is SFDVKD. The length of the CDR3 is 20 residues. CDR3 amino acids: CATSVGAGVKLRGSYNEQFF. As DNA, the CDR3 is TGTGCCACCAGTGTTGGAGCGGGAGTCAAACTCCGGGGCTCCTACAATGAGCAGTTCTTC.

The chain couples TRBV7-3 to TRBJ2-5; no definite D call. V lost 6 bases to trimming and J lost 4 bases, with 21 bases between them. The germline CDR1 and CDR2 sequences are SGHTA and FQGTGA. The CDR3 contains 16 residues. CDR3 bases: TGTGCCAGCAGTCACCACCCGGACCCCCGCGGAGAGACCCAGTACTTC. Its protein is CASSHHPDPRGETQYF.

The V gene is TRBV5-1, the J gene TRBJ2-7; tentatively, D is TRBD1 (5 bases). V lost 4 bases, J lost 7 bases, and 12 bases lay in between. The CDR3 runs 12 residues. CDR1 SGHRS and CDR2 YFSETQ come from the germline V gene. As DNA, the CDR3 is TGCGCCAGCAGCCACGATAAGGGGGAGCAGTACTTC. This codes for CASSHDKGEQYF.

This clonotype has a handful of counts. The chain uses TRBV5-6 and TRBJ1-4; no reliable D call. Germline loops: CDR1 SGHDT, CDR2 YYEEEE. Trimming stripped 4 bases from V and 8 bases from J, with 18 bases between. The CDR3 runs 15 residues. The CDR3 here is CASSLVRAGGEKLFF. For the CDR3, the DNA is TGTGCCAGCAGCCTTGTGAGGGCAGGAGGAGAAAAACTGTTTTTT. The full variable domain, with the rest looked up from reference TRBV5-6 and TRBJ1-4, is DAGVTQSPTHLIKTRGQQVTLRCSPKSGHDTVSWYQQALGQGPQFIFQYYEEEERQRGNFPDRFSGHQFPNYSSELNVNALLLGDSALYLCASSLVRAGGEKLFFGSGTQLSVL.

At least ten counts were recorded for this clonotype. The chain carries TRBV27 and TRBJ2-6; the D gene is possibly TRBD1 (6 bases). The CDR3 is 17 residues long. Trimming cost V 5 bases and J 0 bases, with 14 bases left between them. Germline V gene data show CDR1 as MNHEY and CDR2 as SMNVEV (reference sequence). CDR3 in amino acids: CASSPSGHYSGANVLTF. CDR3 in DNA: TGTGCCAGCAGTCCCTCGGGACACTACTCTGGGGCCAACGTCCTGACTTTC.

In this sample, this clonotype turned up many times. This sequence joins TRBV12-3 or TRBV12-4 and TRBJ2-2, with a weak D call TRBD1 (5 bases). Trimming shortened V by 3 bases and J by 5 bases, and 10 bases separated the two germline ends. This CDR3 has 14 amino acids. The CDR3 DNA is TGTGCCAGCAGTTTTGGACATCGGACCGGGGAGCTGTTTTTT. Amino acids: CASSFGHRTGELFF.

The V call is TRBV19, the J call TRBJ1-1; D not resolved. The CDR3 is 13 amino acids. Trimming pared 3 bases from V and 1 base from J, leaving 6 bases between. Per germline, CDR1 LNHDA and CDR2 SQIVND (reference sequence). CDR3 protein: CASSILGNTEAFF. Written as DNA, the CDR3 is TGTGCCAGTAGTATCCTAGGGAACACTGAAGCTTTCTTT.

This clonotype was seen only once. The rearrangement uses TRBV5-1 and TRBJ2-5, with a possible D match to TRBD2 (7 bases). Germline assignment: CDR1 SGHRS and CDR2 YFSETQ. The germline V and J ends were trimmed by 3 bases and 1 base, with 25 bases remaining between them. CDR3 length: 19 amino acids. The CDR3 DNA is TGCGCCAGCAGCTCGGGCGGCAGGGGAGGGGTGTTTGCCCAAGAGACCCAGTACTTC. This codes for CASSSGGRGGVFAQETQYF. Using reference TRBV5-1 and TRBJ2-5 for the parts outside the CDR3, the full variable domain is KAGVTQTPRYLIKTRGQQVTLSCSPISGHRSVSWYQQTPGQGLQFLFEYFSETQRNKGNFPGRFSGRQFSNSRSEMNVSTLELGDSALYLCASSSGGRGGVFAQETQYFGPGTRLLVL.

V and J are TRBV9 and TRBJ2-5, with 14 bases matching TRBD2. Looked up from germline, CDR1 is SGDLS and CDR2 is YYNGEE. The CDR3 is 18 amino acids. With 3 bases clipped from V and 1 base from J, the junction kept 8 bases outside the gene matches. The CDR3 sequence: CASSAGLAGVGGQETQYF. For the CDR3, the DNA is TGTGCCAGCAGCGCGGGACTAGCGGGAGTAGGCGGCCAAGAGACCCAGTACTTC.

In this sample, this clonotype turned up many times. The genes are TRBV19 and TRBJ2-2; 10 nucleotides match TRBD2. In germline, CDR1 is LNHDA, CDR2 SQIVND (reference sequence). The J segment lost 3 bases and the V segment lost 3 bases, leaving 4 bases of the junction unmatched. The CDR3 runs 16 residues. For the CDR3, the DNA is TGTGCCAGTAGTATCCTAGCGGGAGCGCACACCGGGGAGCTGTTTTTT. Amino acid sequence: CASSILAGAHTGELFF.

This clonotype was observed many times. The chain uses TRBV5-1 and TRBJ2-5; 10 nucleotides line up with TRBD2. Unmatched junction bases numbered 17, after V lost 5 bases and J lost 4 bases. The CDR3 sequence is 18 residues long. Germline V gives CDR1 SGHRS, CDR2 YFSETQ. The CDR3: CASRVASSGGPGAETQYF. The CDR3 region has the DNA TGCGCCAGCAGGGTGGCGTCTAGCGGGGGTCCGGGGGCAGAGACCCAGTACTTC.

As regards this clonotype: It may be a read error: a sequence one base away is much more abundant. The chain has TRBV5-6 and TRBJ2-5; D not resolved. The length of the CDR3 is 13 residues. Germline values: CDR1 SGHDT, CDR2 YYEEEE. CDR3 residues: CAGSIWPQETQYF. The CDR3 nucleotides read TGTGCCGGCAGCATTTGGCCCCAAGAGACCCAGTACTTC.